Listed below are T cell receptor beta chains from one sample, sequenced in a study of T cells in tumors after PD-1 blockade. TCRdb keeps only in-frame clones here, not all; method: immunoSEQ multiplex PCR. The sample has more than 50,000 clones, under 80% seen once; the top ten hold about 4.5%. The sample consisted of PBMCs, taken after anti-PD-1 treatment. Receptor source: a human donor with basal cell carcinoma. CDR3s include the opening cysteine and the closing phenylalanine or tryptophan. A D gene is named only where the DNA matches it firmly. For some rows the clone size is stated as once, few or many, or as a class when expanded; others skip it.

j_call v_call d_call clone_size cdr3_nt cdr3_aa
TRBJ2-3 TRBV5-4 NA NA TGTGCCAGCAGCCGAATTCCAGGGTCAGATACGCAGTATTTT CASSRIPGSDTQYF
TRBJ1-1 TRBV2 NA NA TGTGCCAGCAGTGAACGGGGGAGGGCCGACACTGAAGCTTTCTTT CASSERGRADTEAFF
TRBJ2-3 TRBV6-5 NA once TGTGCCAGCCACCAAGGAGGGGGGGCTGCAGATACGCAGTATTTT CASHQGGGAADTQYF
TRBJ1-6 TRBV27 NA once TGTGCCAGCAGGACAGCCGGGACGGCCTCCTATAATTCACCCCTCCACTTT CASRTAGTASYNSPLHF
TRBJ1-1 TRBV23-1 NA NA TGCGCCAGCAGGAAGGCATTATCTGAAGCTTTCTTT CASRKALSEAFF
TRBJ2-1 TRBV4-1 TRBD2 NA TGCGCCAGCAGCCAAGGCGGACTAGCCGCCAATGAGCAGTTCTTC CASSQGGLAANEQFF
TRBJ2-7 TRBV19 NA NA TGTGCCAGTAGTATCCGACTGACCTACGAGCAGTACTTC CASSIRLTYEQYF
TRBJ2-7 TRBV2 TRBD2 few TGTGCCAGCAGTGAGACTAGCGGGGGGACTTACGAGCAGTACTTC CASSETSGGTYEQYF
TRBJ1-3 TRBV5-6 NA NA TGTGCCAGCAGCTTGTCGGGGGGCCTTGGAAACACCATATATTTT CASSLSGGLGNTIYF
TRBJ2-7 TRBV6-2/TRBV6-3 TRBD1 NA TGTGCCAGCAGTACCTGGACAGGAGGAGGTTTCGACGAGCAGTACTTC CASSTWTGGGFDEQYF
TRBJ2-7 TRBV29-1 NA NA TGCAGCGTTGTGGTAGCGGACTCCTACGAGCAGTACTTC CSVVVADSYEQYF
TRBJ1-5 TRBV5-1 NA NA TGCGCCAGCAGCTTGGGGGGAAGCCAGCCCCAGCATTTT CASSLGGSQPQHF
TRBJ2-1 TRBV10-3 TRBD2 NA TGTGCCATCAGTGAAGGAGGGCTAGCGGGGTACAATGAGCAGTTCTTC CAISEGGLAGYNEQFF
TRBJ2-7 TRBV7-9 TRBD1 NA TGTGCCAGCAGACCGGGGACAGGGGGAGTTTACGAGCAGTACTTC CASRPGTGGVYEQYF
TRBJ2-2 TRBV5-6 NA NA TGTGCCAGCAGCTTGTCCGGGCAGGGGAACACCGGGGAGCTGTTTTTT CASSLSGQGNTGELFF
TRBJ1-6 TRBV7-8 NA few TGTGCCAGCAGCTTAGTGGCCGAGGCACCCCTCCACTTT CASSLVAEAPLHF
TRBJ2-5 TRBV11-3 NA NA TGTGCCAGCAGCTTAGACCTCACAGGGACCCAGTACTTC CASSLDLTGTQYF
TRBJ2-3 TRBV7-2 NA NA TGTGCCAGCAGCTTAGGGACTCCCCGCACAGATACGCAGTATTTT CASSLGTPRTDTQYF
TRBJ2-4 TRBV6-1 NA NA TGTGCCAGCAGCCCACTAGTCAACATTCAGTACTTC CASSPLVNIQYF
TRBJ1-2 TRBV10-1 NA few TGCGCCAGCAGTGGAAACCGGGACCTAGCCTATGGCTACACCTTC CASSGNRDLAYGYTF
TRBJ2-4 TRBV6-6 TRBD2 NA TGTGCCAGCGATGACCCGGGAGGGGAAGACATTCAGTACTTC CASDDPGGEDIQYF
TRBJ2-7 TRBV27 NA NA TGTGCCAGCAGTTTAGGGTATAGCTCCTACGAGCAGTACTTC CASSLGYSSYEQYF
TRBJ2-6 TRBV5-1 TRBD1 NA TGCGCCAGCAGCTCGGACAGGGGGGCTTCTGGGGCCAACGTCCTGACTTTC CASSSDRGASGANVLTF
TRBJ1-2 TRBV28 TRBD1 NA TGTGCCAGCAGTCCTGCGGACAGGCCCTATGGCTACACCTTC CASSPADRPYGYTF
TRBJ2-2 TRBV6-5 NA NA TGTGCCAGCAGTCTTGGACCCGCGAACACCGGGGAGCTGTTTTTT CASSLGPANTGELFF
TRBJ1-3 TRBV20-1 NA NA TGCAGTGCTAGTTTACCTCGGGACACCTCTGGAAACACCATATATTTT CSASLPRDTSGNTIYF
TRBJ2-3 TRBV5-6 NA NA TGTGCCAGCAGCTTGGCCAGGGGTAGCACAGATACGCAGTATTTT CASSLARGSTDTQYF
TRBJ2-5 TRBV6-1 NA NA TGTGCCAGCAGTGAGGTCGGTGGGGGGGAGACCCAGTACTTC CASSEVGGGETQYF
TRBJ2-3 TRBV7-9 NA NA TGTGCCAGCAGTAGCTCCGAAGGGGTCGGCGATTATACGCAGTATTTT CASSSSEGVGDYTQYF
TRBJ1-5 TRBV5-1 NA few TGCGCCAGCAGCCTGATGGGAAGTAGCAGGGGTAGCAATCAGCCCCAGCATTTT CASSLMGSSRGSNQPQHF
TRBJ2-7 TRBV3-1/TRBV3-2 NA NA TGTGCCAGCAGCCAAGTCCCGGACGAGCAGTACTTC CASSQVPDEQYF
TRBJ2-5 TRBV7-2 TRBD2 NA TGTGCCAGCAGCCTCCGAGATAGCGGGGGGGCCGTGGCCCAGTACTTC CASSLRDSGGAVAQYF
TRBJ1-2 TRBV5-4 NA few TGTGCCAGCAGCGTGGAAAACAGGGCTAACTATGGCTACACCTTC CASSVENRANYGYTF
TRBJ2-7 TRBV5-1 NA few TGCGCCAGCAGCTTCGGCGGTGGGGTCTTCTACGAGCAGTACTTC CASSFGGGVFYEQYF
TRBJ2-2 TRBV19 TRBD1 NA TGTGCCAGTAGTATCCCCACTTCACAGGGGACCGGGGAGCTGTTTTTT CASSIPTSQGTGELFF
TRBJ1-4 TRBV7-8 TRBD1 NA TGTGCCAGCAGCTTTGCCCCCACCTCAAGGGGGCCAAGTGAAAAACTGTTTTTT CASSFAPTSRGPSEKLFF
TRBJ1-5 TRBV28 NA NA TGTGCCAGCAGTTTCCCCCAGCATTTT CASSFPQHF
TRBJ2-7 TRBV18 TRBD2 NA TGTGCCAGCTCCACGAGCGGGGGGGTGGACGAGCAGTACTTC CASSTSGGVDEQYF
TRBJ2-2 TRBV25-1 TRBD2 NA TGTGCCAGCAGTGCGGCGGGAGCCGGGGAGCTGTTTTTT CASSAAGAGELFF
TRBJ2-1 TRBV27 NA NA TGTGCCAGCAGTTTTGGAGGAGTAACCAGCCCTAATGAGCAGTTCTTC CASSFGGVTSPNEQFF
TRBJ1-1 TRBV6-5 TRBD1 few TGTGCCAGCAGTCCAGGGACAGGGGGCACTGAAGCTTTCTTT CASSPGTGGTEAFF